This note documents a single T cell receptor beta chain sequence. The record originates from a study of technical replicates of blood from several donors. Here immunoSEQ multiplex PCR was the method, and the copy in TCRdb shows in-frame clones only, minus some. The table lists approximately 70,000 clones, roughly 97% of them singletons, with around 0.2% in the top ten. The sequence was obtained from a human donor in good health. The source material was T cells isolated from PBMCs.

The CDR3 region has the DNA TGCAGCGTTGAACTTTTCAATGAGCAGTTCTTC. Translating gives CSVELFNEQFF. The chain joins TRBV29-1 to TRBJ2-1; unclear D gene. Germline values: CDR1 SQVTM, CDR2 ANQGSEA. Trimming shortened V by 2 bases and J by 6 bases, and 5 bases separated the two germline ends. This CDR3 contains 11 residues.